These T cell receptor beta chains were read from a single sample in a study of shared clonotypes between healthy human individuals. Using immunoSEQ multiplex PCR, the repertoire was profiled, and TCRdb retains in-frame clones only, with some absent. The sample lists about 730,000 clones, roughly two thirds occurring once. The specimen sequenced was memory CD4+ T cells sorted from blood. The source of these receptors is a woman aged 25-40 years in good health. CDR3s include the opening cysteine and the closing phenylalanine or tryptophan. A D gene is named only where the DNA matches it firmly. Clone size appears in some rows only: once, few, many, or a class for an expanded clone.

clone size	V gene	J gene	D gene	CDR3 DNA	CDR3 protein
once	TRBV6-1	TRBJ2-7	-	TGTGCCAGCAGTGATCAGGGACACAGTGGGGCCTACGAGCAGTACTTC	CASSDQGHSGAYEQYF
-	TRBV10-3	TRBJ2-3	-	TGTGCCATCAGTGACTCCGACTACAGTACAGATACGCAGTATTTT	CAISDSDYSTDTQYF
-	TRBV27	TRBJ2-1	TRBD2	TGTGCCAGCAGTCCTAGGGAGGGCGTCTTCAATGAGCAGTTCTTC	CASSPREGVFNEQFF
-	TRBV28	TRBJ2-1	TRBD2	TGTGCCAGCAGGACTAGCGGGAGTAGGTATGAGCAGTTCTTC	CASRTSGSRYEQFF
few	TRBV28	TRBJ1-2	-	TGTGCCAGCAGAAAGGACTATGGCTACACCTTC	CASRKDYGYTF
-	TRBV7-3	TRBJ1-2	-	TGTGCCAGCAGCTTAGGGCAGGGGTATGGCTACACCTTC	CASSLGQGYGYTF
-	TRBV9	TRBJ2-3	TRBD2	TGTGCCAGCAGCGTAGAGTGGGGGAGGGCCGAGGATACGCAGTATTTT	CASSVEWGRAEDTQYF
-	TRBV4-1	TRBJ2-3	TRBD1	TGCGCCAGCAGACCCGGACAGGGCGTCGGAGATACGCAGTATTTT	CASRPGQGVGDTQYF
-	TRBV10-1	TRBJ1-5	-	TGCGCCAGCAGCGCAGGGGTCAATCGGCCCCAGCATTTT	CASSAGVNRPQHF
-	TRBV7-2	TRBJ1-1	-	TGTGCCAGCACCTCCCAAGGGGGGATGAGCACTGAAGCTTTCTTT	CASTSQGGMSTEAFF
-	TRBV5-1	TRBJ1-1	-	TGCGCCAGCAGCTCCCGTCAGGCCAACACTGAAGCTTTCTTT	CASSSRQANTEAFF
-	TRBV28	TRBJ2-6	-	TGTGCCAGCCGCTACACGATCTCTGGGGCCAACGTCCTGACTTTC	CASRYTISGANVLTF
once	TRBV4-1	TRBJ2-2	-	TGCGCCAGCAGCTTGGGACAAACGAACACCGGGGAGCTGTTTTTT	CASSLGQTNTGELFF
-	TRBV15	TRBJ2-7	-	TGTGCCACCAGCCTCGGGGACGCCTACGAGCAGTACTTC	CATSLGDAYEQYF
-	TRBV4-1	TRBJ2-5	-	TGCGCCAGCAGCCAAGATATAGGCCACCGGGAGTACTTC	CASSQDIGHREYF
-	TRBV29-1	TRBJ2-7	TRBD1	TGCAGCACTAAGACAGGGGCCCTGGAGCAGTACTTC	CSTKTGALEQYF
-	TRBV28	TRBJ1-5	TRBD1	TGTGCCAGCAGTTTTGAGGGGACAGGGGTCAATCAGCCCCAGCATTTT	CASSFEGTGVNQPQHF